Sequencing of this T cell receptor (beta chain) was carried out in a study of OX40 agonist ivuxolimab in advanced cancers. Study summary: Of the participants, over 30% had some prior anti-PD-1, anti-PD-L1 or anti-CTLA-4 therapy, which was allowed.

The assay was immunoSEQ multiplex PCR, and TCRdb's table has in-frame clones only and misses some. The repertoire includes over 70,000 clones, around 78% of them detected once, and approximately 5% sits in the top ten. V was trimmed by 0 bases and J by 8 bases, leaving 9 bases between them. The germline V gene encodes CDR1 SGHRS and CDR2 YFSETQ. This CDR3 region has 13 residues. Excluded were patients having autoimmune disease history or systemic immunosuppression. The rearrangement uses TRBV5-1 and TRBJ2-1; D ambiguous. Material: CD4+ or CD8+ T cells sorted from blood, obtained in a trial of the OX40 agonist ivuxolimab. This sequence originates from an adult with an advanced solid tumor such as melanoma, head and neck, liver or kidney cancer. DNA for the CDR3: TGCGCCAGCAGCTTGGCCTTGGCGGATGAGCAGTTCTTC. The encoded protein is CASSLALADEQFF.